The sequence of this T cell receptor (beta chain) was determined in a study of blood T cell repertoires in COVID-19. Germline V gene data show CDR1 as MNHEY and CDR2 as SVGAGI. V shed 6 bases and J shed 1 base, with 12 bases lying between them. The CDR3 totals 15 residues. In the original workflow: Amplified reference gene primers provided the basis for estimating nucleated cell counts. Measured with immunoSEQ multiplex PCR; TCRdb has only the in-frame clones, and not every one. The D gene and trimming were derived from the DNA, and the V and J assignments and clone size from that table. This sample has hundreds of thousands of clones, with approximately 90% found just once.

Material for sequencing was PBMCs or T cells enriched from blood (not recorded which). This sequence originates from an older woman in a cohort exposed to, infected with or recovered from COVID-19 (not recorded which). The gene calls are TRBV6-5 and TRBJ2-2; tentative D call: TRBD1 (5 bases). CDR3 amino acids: CASRQDILNTGELFF. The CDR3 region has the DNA TGTGCCAGCAGGCAGGACATCCTGAACACCGGGGAGCTGTTTTTT.